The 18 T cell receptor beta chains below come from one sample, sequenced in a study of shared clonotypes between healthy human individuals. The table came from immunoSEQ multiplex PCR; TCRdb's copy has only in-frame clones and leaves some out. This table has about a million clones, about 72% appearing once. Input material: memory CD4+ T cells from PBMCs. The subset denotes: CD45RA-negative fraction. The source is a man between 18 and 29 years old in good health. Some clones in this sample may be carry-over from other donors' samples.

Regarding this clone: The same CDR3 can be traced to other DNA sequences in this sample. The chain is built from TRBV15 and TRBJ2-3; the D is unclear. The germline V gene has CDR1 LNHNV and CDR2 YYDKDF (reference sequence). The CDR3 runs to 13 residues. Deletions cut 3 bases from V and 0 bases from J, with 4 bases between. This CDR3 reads CATSSGSTDTQYF. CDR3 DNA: TGTGCCACCAGCAGCGGGAGCACAGATACGCAGTATTTT.

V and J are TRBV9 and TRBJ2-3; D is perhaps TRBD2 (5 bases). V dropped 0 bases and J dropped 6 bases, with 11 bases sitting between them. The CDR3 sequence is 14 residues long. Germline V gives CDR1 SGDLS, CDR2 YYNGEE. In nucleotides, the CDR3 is TGTGCCAGCAGCGTAGACGGAGCGGCCGATACGCAGTATTTT. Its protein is CASSVDGAADTQYF.

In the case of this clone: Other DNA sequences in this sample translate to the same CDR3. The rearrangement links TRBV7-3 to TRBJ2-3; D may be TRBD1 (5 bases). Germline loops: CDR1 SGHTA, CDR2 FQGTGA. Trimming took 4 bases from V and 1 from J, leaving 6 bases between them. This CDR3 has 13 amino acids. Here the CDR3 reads CASSSQGTDTQYF. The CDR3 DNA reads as TGTGCCAGCAGCTCACAGGGCACAGATACGCAGTATTTT.

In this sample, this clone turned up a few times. This CDR3 reads CASTQGDLTEAFF. The CDR3 DNA reads TGCGCCAGCACCCAGGGAGATCTCACTGAAGCTTTCTTT. The J gene is TRBJ1-1, the V gene TRBV5-1, with D perhaps matching TRBD1 (5 bases). Deletions cut 6 bases from V and 4 bases from J, with 13 bases between. Germline loops: CDR1 SGHRS, CDR2 YFSETQ. The CDR3 contains 13 residues.

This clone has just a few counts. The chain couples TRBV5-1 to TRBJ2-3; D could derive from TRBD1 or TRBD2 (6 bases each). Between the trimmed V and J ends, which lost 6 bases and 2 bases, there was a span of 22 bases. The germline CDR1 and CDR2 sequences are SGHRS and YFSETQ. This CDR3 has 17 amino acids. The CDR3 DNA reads TGCGCCAGCACCCCCAACGGGCCAGGGGACTCCACAGATACGCAGTATTTT. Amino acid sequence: CASTPNGPGDSTDTQYF.

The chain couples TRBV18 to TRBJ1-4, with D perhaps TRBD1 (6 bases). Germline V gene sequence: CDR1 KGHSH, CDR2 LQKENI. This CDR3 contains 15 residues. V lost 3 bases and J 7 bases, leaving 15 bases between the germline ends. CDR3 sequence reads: CASSPTGTSFEKLFF. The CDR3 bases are TGTGCCAGCTCACCTACCGGGACATCTTTTGAAAAACTGTTTTTT.

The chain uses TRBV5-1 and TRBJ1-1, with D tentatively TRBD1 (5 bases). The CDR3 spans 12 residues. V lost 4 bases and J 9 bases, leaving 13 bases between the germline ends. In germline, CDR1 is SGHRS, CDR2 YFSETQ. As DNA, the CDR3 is TGCGCCAGCAGCCATGGGGCAGACCAAGCTTTCTTT. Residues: CASSHGADQAFF. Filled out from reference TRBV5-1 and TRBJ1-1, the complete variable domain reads KAGVTQTPRYLIKTRGQQVTLSCSPISGHRSVSWYQQTPGQGLQFLFEYFSETQRNKGNFPGRFSGRQFSNSRSEMNVSTLELGDSALYLCASSHGADQAFFGQGTRLTVV.

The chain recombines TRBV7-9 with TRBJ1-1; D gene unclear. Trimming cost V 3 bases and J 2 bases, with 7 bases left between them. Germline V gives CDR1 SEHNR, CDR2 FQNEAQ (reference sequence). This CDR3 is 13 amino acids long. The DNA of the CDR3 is TGTGCCAGCAGCTTCTACGGTAACACTGAAGCTTTCTTT. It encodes CASSFYGNTEAFF.

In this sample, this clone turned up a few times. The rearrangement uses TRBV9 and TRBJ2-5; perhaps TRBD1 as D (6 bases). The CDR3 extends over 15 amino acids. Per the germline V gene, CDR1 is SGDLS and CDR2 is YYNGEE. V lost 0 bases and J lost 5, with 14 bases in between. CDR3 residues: CASSVDVGGAETQYF. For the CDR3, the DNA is TGTGCCAGCAGCGTAGATGTAGGGGGAGCGGAGACCCAGTACTTC.

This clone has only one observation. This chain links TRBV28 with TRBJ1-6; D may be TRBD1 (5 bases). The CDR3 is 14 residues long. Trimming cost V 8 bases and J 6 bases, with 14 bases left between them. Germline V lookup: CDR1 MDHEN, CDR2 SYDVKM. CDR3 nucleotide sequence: TGTGCCAGCCGACTCGGGGACTCTAATTCACCCCTCCACTTT. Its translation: CASRLGDSNSPLHF.

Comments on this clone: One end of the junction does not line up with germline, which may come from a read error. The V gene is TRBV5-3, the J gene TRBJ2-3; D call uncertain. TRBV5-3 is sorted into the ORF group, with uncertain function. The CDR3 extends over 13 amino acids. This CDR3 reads CASSFMTTDTQYF. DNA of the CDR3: TGTGCCAGCAGCTTCATGACCACAGATACGCAGTATTTT.

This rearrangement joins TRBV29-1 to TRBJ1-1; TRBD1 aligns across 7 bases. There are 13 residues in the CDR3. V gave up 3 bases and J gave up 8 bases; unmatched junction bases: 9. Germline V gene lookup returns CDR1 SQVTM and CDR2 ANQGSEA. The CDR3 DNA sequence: TGCAGCGTTGAGGAGGAGGGGGCATGGGAAGCTTTCTTT. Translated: CSVEEEGAWEAFF.

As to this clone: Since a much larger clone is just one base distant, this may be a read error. The CDR3 spells CASSRQSSYEQYF. The CDR3 DNA follows: TGTGCCAGCAGCCGACAGAGCTCCTACGAGCAGTACTTC. The V call is TRBV7-2, the J call TRBJ2-7; a possible D gene is TRBD1 (5 bases). Trimming removed 5 bases at V and 0 bases at J, with 8 bases between. The length of the CDR3 is 13 residues. In germline, CDR1 is SGHTA, CDR2 FQGNSA.

The CDR3 region is CASSPSTGRLVGNTQYF. As DNA, the CDR3 is TGTGCCAGCAGCCCCAGTACGGGACGACTAGTGGGTAATACGCAGTATTTT. V and J are TRBV2 and TRBJ2-3, with D perhaps TRBD2 (6 bases). Germline CDR1 SNHLY, CDR2 FYNNEI. Trimming left V 6 bases short and J 7 bases short, with 26 bases between. This CDR3 has 17 residues.

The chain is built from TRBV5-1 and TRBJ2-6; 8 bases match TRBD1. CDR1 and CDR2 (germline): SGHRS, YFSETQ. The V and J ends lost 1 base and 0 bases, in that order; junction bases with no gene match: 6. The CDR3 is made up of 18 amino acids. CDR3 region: CASSLTLTGGSGANVLTF. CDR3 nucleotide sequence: TGCGCCAGCAGCTTGACGCTCACAGGGGGCTCTGGGGCCAACGTCCTGACTTTC.

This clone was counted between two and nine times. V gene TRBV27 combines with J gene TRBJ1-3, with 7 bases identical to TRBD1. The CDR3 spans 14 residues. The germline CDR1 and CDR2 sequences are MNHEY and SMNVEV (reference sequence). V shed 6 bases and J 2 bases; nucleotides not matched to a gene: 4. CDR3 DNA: TGTGCCAGCAGCCTACAGGGGACTGGAAACACCATATATTTT. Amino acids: CASSLQGTGNTIYF.

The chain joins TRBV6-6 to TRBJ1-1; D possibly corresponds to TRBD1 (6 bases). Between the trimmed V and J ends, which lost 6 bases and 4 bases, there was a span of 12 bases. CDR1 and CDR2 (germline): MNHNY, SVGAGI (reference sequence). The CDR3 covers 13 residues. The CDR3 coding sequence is TGTGCCAGCAGGGGACAAACTGTCACTGAAGCTTTCTTT. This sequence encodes CASRGQTVTEAFF.

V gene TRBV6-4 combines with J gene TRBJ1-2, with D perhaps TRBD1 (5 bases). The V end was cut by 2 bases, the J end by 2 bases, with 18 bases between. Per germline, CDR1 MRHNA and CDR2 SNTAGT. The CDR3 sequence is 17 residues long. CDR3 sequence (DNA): TGTGCCAGCAGTGACCCCCACCAGCAGGGAACAAACTATGGCTACACCTTC. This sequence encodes CASSDPHQQGTNYGYTF.